Below, 14 T cell receptor beta chains from the same sample are listed, as sequenced in a study of Graves' ophthalmopathy and Graves' hyperthyroidism. Investigators amplified TCR beta CDR3 regions from RNA transcripts. The library came from an HTBI-primed first-round RT-PCR and a second-round multiplex PCR. TCRdb re-analysed the multiplex PCR reads in MiXCR, keeping a single row per CDR3 protein. This sample has 650,000 to 800,000 distinct CDR3 sequences, with about two fifths found just once. The sample taken for sequencing was peripheral blood. The receptors derive from an adult man with Graves' ophthalmopathy.

The J gene is TRBJ1-4, the V gene TRBV9, with 9 positions matching TRBD1. The germline CDR1 and CDR2 sequences are SGDLS and YYNGEE. With 2 bases clipped from V and 5 bases from J, the junction kept 4 bases outside the gene matches. This CDR3 is 15 amino acids long. CDR3: CASSVTGGSNEKLFF. The CDR3 DNA is TGTGCCAGCAGCGTCACAGGGGGCTCGAATGAAAAACTGTTTTTT.

The gene calls are TRBV7-9 and TRBJ2-7; 8 bases fit TRBD2. V shed 3 bases and J 11 bases; nucleotides not matched to a gene: 6. This CDR3 is built from 12 residues. Per the germline V gene, CDR1 is SEHNR and CDR2 is FQNEAQ (reference sequence). CDR3 in amino acids: CASSLWGAGEYF. The CDR3 nucleotides read TGTGCCAGCAGCTTGTGGGGAGCGGGGGAGTACTTC.

The chain couples TRBV2 to TRBJ1-4; 7 bases match TRBD1. With V trimmed by 7 bases and J by 7 bases, 9 bases remained unmatched. The CDR3 contains 14 residues. Germline CDR1 is SNHLY and CDR2 is FYNNEI. CDR3 DNA sequence: TGTGCCAGCATTGGAGGGGGCCTGGGTGAAAAACTGTTTTTT. Translating it yields CASIGGGLGEKLFF.

The J gene is TRBJ2-5, the V gene TRBV10-3; possibly TRBD1 for D (8 bases). CDR3 length equals 16 residues. V was cut by 4 bases and J by 4 bases, with 19 bases left in between. Germline CDR1 ENHRY, CDR2 SYGVKD. The CDR3 is CAISASGGGGGETQYF. In DNA, the CDR3 is TGTGCCATCAGTGCCTCAGGGGGCGGCGGGGGAGAGACCCAGTACTTC.

The chain combines TRBV4-1 with TRBJ1-6; D is unresolved. The CDR3 covers 15 residues. Trimming cost V 1 base and J 0 bases, with 4 bases left between them. The germline V gene has CDR1 MGHRA and CDR2 YSYEKL. The CDR3 sequence: CASSQASSYNSPLHF. The CDR3, as DNA: TGCGCCAGCAGCCAAGCGAGCTCCTATAATTCACCCCTCCACTTT.

The rearrangement uses TRBV12-5 and TRBJ2-7, with TRBD2 matching over 14 bases. The CDR3 loop spans 18 amino acids. Germline assignment: CDR1 LGHNT and CDR2 FRNRAP. The trim removed 5 bases at V and 2 bases at J, leaving 11 bases unmatched. CDR3 loop: CASGPLGLAGAFAYEQYF. The CDR3 nucleotides read TGTGCTAGTGGTCCTCTGGGACTAGCGGGAGCTTTCGCCTACGAGCAGTACTTC.

The chain uses TRBV11-2 and TRBJ2-3; 7 nucleotides align to TRBD1. Trimming removed 4 bases from V and 5 bases from J; junction bases left unmatched: 15. CDR3 length: 17 amino acids. Germline lookup yields CDR1 SGHAT and CDR2 FQNNGV. CDR3 sequence (DNA): TGTGCCAGCAGCTCCAGAAAGGGGGCCTCGCCCATAGATACGCAGTATTTT. Translating gives CASSSRKGASPIDTQYF. The full variable domain, rest sourced from reference TRBV11-2 and TRBJ2-3, is EAGVAQSPRYKIIEKRQSVAFWCNPISGHATLYWYQQILGQGPKLLIQFQNNGVVDDSQLPKDRFSAERLKGVDSTLKIQPAKLEDSAVYLCASSSRKGASPIDTQYFGPGTRLTVL.

The V and J genes are TRBV3-1 and TRBJ1-2; 9 nucleotides align to TRBD1. CDR3 size: 13 residues. Unmatched junction bases numbered 8, after V lost 8 bases and J lost 7 bases. Per the germline V gene, CDR1 is LGHDT and CDR2 is YNNKEL (reference sequence). The CDR3 protein is CASGGQGLSGYTF. Here the CDR3 DNA reads TGTGCCAGCGGCGGACAGGGGCTGAGTGGCTACACCTTC.

This clonotype has ten or more counts. The chain couples TRBV15 to TRBJ1-4; D unclear. Per the germline V gene, CDR1 is LNHNV and CDR2 is YYDKDF (reference sequence). The CDR3 is 14 residues long. The V and J ends lost 0 bases and 10 bases respectively, with 12 bases between them. CDR3 in DNA: TGTGCCACCAGCAGAGATCGGGCAGAGGGAAAACTGTTTTTT. It specifies CATSRDRAEGKLFF.

This rearrangement joins TRBV29-1 to TRBJ2-7; possibly TRBD1 or TRBD2 for D (6 bases each). Deletions cut 7 bases from V and 3 bases from J, with 16 bases between. The CDR3 runs to 13 residues. The germline gives CDR1 SQVTM, CDR2 ANQGSEA. CDR3 DNA sequence: TGCAGCGCCGGAGGGGGGATCTACTACGAGCAGTACTTC. Protein product: CSAGGGIYYEQYF.

This sequence joins TRBV7-2 and TRBJ1-1; perhaps TRBD1 as D (6 bases). In germline, CDR1 is SGHTA, CDR2 FQGNSA. Trimming cost V 6 bases and J 10 bases, with 15 bases left between them. The CDR3 sequence is 12 residues long. This CDR3 reads CASSSGTLGAFF. The CDR3, as DNA: TGTGCCAGCAGTTCCGGGACACTTGGAGCTTTCTTT.

Many counts were recorded for this clonotype. V gene TRBV2 combines with J gene TRBJ2-6, with D uncertain. The CDR3 is 12 residues long. Germline loops: CDR1 SNHLY, CDR2 FYNNEI. V was cut by 7 bases and J by 6 bases, with 7 bases left in between. In DNA, the CDR3 is TGTGCCAGCACGCGCGAGGCCAACGTCCTGACTTTC. It translates to CASTREANVLTF.

This clonotype showed up just once. This chain links TRBV29-1 with TRBJ1-5, with TRBD1 as a possible D gene (6 bases). Trimming cost V 8 bases and J 7 bases, with 15 bases left between them. There are 12 residues in the CDR3. The germline CDR1 and CDR2 sequences are SQVTM and ANQGSEA. This CDR3 is CSSSQGQQPQHF. The DNA of the CDR3 is TGCAGCAGTTCACAGGGTCAACAGCCCCAGCATTTT.

J is TRBJ1-1 and V is TRBV25-1; D may be TRBD1 (6 bases). Germline CDR1 and CDR2: MGHDK and SYGVNS. The CDR3 has 13 residues. The V end was cut by 11 bases, the J end by 4 bases, with 17 bases between. CDR3 DNA: TGTGCCCCCACCCCACAGGGCATCACTGAAGCTTTCTTT. Translation gives CAPTPQGITEAFF.